These 13 T cell receptor beta chains share one sample of origin, sequenced in a study of T cells expressing NK-cell markers. For each CDR3 protein, TCRdb gives one entry from its re-call of the 5' RACE reads, without DNA. Here the sample table reports roughly 420,000 distinct CDR3 sequences. Material: blood T cells: a sorted CD56 or NKG2C T cell subset, CD4+ or CD8+ T cells, or bulk PBMC T cells (not recorded which). These receptor sequences come from a woman aged 18 to 75 in good health.

This chain links TRBV7-2 with TRBJ2-3. CDR3 length: 14 amino acids. Germline-derived CDR1 and CDR2 are SGHTA and FQGNSA. This CDR3 reads CASSLDQELNTQYF.

The genes are TRBV7-9 and TRBJ2-2; as DNA is missing, the TRBD1 call by TCRdb cannot be tested. Per germline, CDR1 SEHNR and CDR2 FQNEAQ (reference sequence). CDR3 size: 16 residues. CDR3 in amino acids: CASSLRGTGFGGELFF. The complete variable domain, with remaining parts taken from reference TRBV7-9 and TRBJ2-2, reads DTGVSQNPRHKITKRGQNVTFRCDPISEHNRLYWYRQTLGQGPEFLTYFQNEAQLEKSRLLSDRFSAERPKGSFSTLEIQRTEQGDSAMYLCASSLRGTGFGGELFFGEGSRLTVL.

The genes are TRBV20-1 and TRBJ1-1; the D gene TCRdb calls, TRBD1, cannot be checked with no DNA. From germline, CDR1 is DFQATT and CDR2 SNEGSKA (reference sequence). The CDR3 has 14 residues. CDR3 sequence reads: CSARAGPGGTEAFF.

The V and J genes are TRBV27 and TRBJ1-1; TCRdb gives TRBD1 as the D gene, but with no DNA this cannot be confirmed. This CDR3 region has 13 residues. The germline V gene encodes CDR1 MNHEY and CDR2 SMNVEV (reference sequence). CDR3 amino acids: CASSPSRHTEAFF.

This chain uses TRBV11-1 with TRBJ2-7; TCRdb designates TRBD2, a call that cannot be tested without DNA. Germline V gene lookup returns CDR1 SGHAT and CDR2 FQDESV (reference sequence). This CDR3 contains 18 residues. The CDR3 sequence is CASSQQNQGLAGGREQYF.

The genes are TRBV5-6 and TRBJ1-1. Germline V gene sequence: CDR1 SGHDT, CDR2 YYEEEE. The CDR3 spans 14 residues. CDR3 amino acids: CASSPSHRDTEAFF.

The chain joins TRBV15 to TRBJ2-1; lacking DNA, the TRBD2 call made by TCRdb goes unchecked. This CDR3 is 16 amino acids long. Germline V gene data show CDR1 as LNHNV and CDR2 as YYDKDF (reference sequence). The CDR3 protein is CATSRGSGGAYNEQFF.

The J gene is TRBJ2-1, the V gene TRBV9; TCRdb's assignment of TRBD1 cannot be checked, as there is no DNA. There are 15 residues in the CDR3. Germline V CDR1 and CDR2: SGDLS, YYNGEE. CDR3 sequence reads: CASSVGAASYNEQFF.

V gene TRBV12-3 or TRBV12-4 combines with J gene TRBJ2-7; TCRdb selects TRBD1, and the lack of DNA leaves this call unchecked. The CDR3 spans 16 residues. CDR3 amino acids: CASSLRLAGTSYEQYF.

This sequence joins TRBV7-2 and TRBJ2-3; the D call of TRBD2 rests on TCRdb alone, since no DNA is present to check it. CDR1 is SGHTA and CDR2 is FQGNSA in the germline V gene. The CDR3 consists of 15 residues. This CDR3 reads CASSPLALSTDTQYF.

This rearrangement joins TRBV6-5 to TRBJ2-2; there is no DNA to check the TCRdb D call of TRBD2. The germline gives CDR1 MNHEY, CDR2 SVGAGI. This CDR3 has 16 amino acids. CDR3 loop: CASSYGREGNTGELFF.

The rearrangement uses TRBV7-2 and TRBJ2-7; the D gene TCRdb calls, TRBD1, cannot be checked with no DNA. In germline, CDR1 is SGHTA, CDR2 FQGNSA. The CDR3 is 15 amino acids. The CDR3 region is CASSLGTPSSYEQYF.

This chain uses TRBV28 with TRBJ1-4; the TRBD1 assignment by TCRdb is unverifiable without DNA. Germline assignment: CDR1 MDHEN and CDR2 SYDVKM. The CDR3 is made up of 14 amino acids. This CDR3 reads CASSPGAANEKLFF.